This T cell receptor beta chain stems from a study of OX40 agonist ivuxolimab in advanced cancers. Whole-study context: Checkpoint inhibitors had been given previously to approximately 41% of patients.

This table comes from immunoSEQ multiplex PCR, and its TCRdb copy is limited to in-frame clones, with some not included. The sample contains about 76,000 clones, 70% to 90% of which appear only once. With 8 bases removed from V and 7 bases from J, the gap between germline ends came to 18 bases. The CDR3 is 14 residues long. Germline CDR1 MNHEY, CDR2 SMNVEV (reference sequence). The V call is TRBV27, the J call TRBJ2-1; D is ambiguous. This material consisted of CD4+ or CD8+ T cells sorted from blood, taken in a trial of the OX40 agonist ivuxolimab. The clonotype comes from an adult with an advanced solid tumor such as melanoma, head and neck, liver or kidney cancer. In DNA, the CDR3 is TGTGCCAGCGGATCAGGCCTATCCTGGAATGAGCAGTTCTTC. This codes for CASGSGLSWNEQFF.